The 20 T cell receptor beta chains listed next were all sequenced from one sample in a study of long-term antiretroviral therapy in people with HIV. Survey-level resolution applied to immunoSEQ assay v3.0. The repertoire was sequenced with immunoSEQ multiplex PCR; TCRdb's copy has only in-frame clones and lacks some. This sample has 32,000 or so clones, with 85% to 90% found just once. Sequenced here: unsorted PBMCs, sampled 3.2 years before starting antiretroviral therapy. Receptor source: a man aged 50 or older with HIV.

The chain links TRBV4-1 to TRBJ2-5, with no clear D. The germline V and J ends were trimmed by 1 base and 9 bases, with 18 bases remaining between them. Germline-derived CDR1 and CDR2 are MGHRA and YSYEKL. The CDR3 is 15 residues long. CDR3 bases: TGCGCCAGCAGCCAAGGGGTGGGCGGCGTAAAGGCCCAGTACTTC. Translation gives CASSQGVGGVKAQYF.

The chain combines TRBV7-2 with TRBJ1-6; D is possibly TRBD1 (5 bases). CDR1 is SGHTA, CDR2 FQGNSA, per germline. The CDR3 is 13 amino acids. V was trimmed by 3 bases and J by 8 bases, leaving 8 bases between them. Written as DNA, the CDR3 is TGTGCCAGCAGCTTCGGGGGGGATTCACCCCTCCACTTT. Residues: CASSFGGDSPLHF.

The chain links TRBV6-5 to TRBJ1-3, with TRBD1 as a possible D gene (6 bases). Germline V gives CDR1 MNHEY, CDR2 SVGAGI. The V gene lost 4 bases and the J gene lost 4 bases, with 17 bases spanning the gap. The CDR3 loop spans 16 amino acids. CDR3 DNA: TGTGCCAGCAGTTCCCACATCCCAGGGGCAGGAAACACCATATATTTT. As protein: CASSSHIPGAGNTIYF.

This clone was detected only a few times. This chain links TRBV30 with TRBJ1-2; D call uncertain. The CDR3 spans 14 residues. CDR1 and CDR2 from the germline V gene are GTSNPN and SVGIG (reference sequence). The V end was cut by 2 bases, the J end by 6 bases, with 16 bases between. CDR3 region: CAWSLFDTVHGYTF. The CDR3 nucleotides are TGTGCCTGGAGTCTCTTCGACACCGTCCATGGCTACACCTTC.

The J gene is TRBJ2-2, the V gene TRBV5-1; 10 bases are shared with TRBD2. The CDR3 is made up of 15 amino acids. The V and J ends lost 5 bases and 1 base, in that order; junction bases with no gene match: 2. Germline V gives CDR1 SGHRS, CDR2 YFSETQ. The CDR3 protein is CASRTSGLNTGELFF. The CDR3 DNA sequence: TGCGCCAGCAGGACTAGCGGGTTGAACACCGGGGAGCTGTTTTTT. Using reference TRBV5-1 and TRBJ2-2 for the parts outside the CDR3, the full variable domain is KAGVTQTPRYLIKTRGQQVTLSCSPISGHRSVSWYQQTPGQGLQFLFEYFSETQRNKGNFPGRFSGRQFSNSRSEMNVSTLELGDSALYLCASRTSGLNTGELFFGEGSRLTVL.

The chain uses TRBV7-3 and TRBJ1-2, with 9 bases identical to TRBD1. Germline V gene data show CDR1 as SGHTA and CDR2 as FQGTGA. This CDR3 has 16 amino acids. V lost 5 bases to trimming and J lost 8 bases; unmatched junction nucleotides: 15. The CDR3 spells CASSDAPGQGTDGYTF. The CDR3 DNA sequence: TGTGCCAGCAGCGACGCACCGGGACAGGGTACGGACGGCTACACCTTC. The full variable domain, completed using reference TRBV7-3 and TRBJ1-2, is GAGVSQTPSNKVTEKGKYVELRCDPISGHTALYWYRQSLGQGPEFLIYFQGTGAADDSGLPNDRFFAVRPEGSVSTLKIQRTERGDSAVYLCASSDAPGQGTDGYTFGSGTRLTVV.

This chain uses TRBV11-1 with TRBJ2-3; 14 bases are a match to TRBD2. The germline V gene has CDR1 SGHAT and CDR2 FQDESV (reference sequence). The CDR3 has 15 residues. After removal of 5 bases from V and 6 bases from J, the junction contained 4 bases not matched to a gene. CDR3 DNA: TGTGCCAGCAGCCCTTGGACTAGCGGGAGGGATACGCAGTATTTT. This encodes CASSPWTSGRDTQYF.

The chain links TRBV30 to TRBJ1-4; D gene uncertain. CDR1 and CDR2 (germline): GTSNPN, SVGIG (reference sequence). V lost 3 bases and J 3 bases, leaving 8 bases between the germline ends. This CDR3 is 13 amino acids long. The CDR3 region is CAWRMDPNEKLFF. In nucleotides, the CDR3 is TGTGCCTGGAGAATGGACCCTAATGAAAAACTGTTTTTT.

The J gene is TRBJ1-4, the V gene TRBV5-1, with 8 bases lining up with TRBD1. The J segment lost 13 bases and the V segment lost 0 bases, leaving 17 bases of the junction unmatched. Per the germline V gene, CDR1 is SGHRS and CDR2 is YFSETQ. The CDR3 sequence is 17 residues long. The CDR3 reads CASSLVQGAGAGEGLFF. Here the CDR3 DNA reads TGCGCCAGCAGCTTGGTGCAGGGGGCCGGGGCGGGCGAAGGACTGTTTTTT.

The chain combines TRBV18 with TRBJ1-1; D gene ambiguous. V lost 10 bases to trimming and J lost 6 bases, with 15 bases between them. The CDR3 has 12 residues. Germline assignment: CDR1 KGHSH and CDR2 LQKENI. CDR3 loop: CATLGISAEAFF. The CDR3, as DNA: TGTGCCACCCTTGGTATTTCCGCTGAAGCTTTCTTT. Drawing the rest from reference TRBV18 and TRBJ1-1, the complete variable domain is NAGVMQNPRHLVRRRGQEARLRCSPMKGHSHVYWYRQLPEEGLKFMVYLQKENIIDESGMPKERFSAEFPKEGPSILRIQQVVRGDSAAYFCATLGISAEAFFGQGTRLTVV.

The sample holds a few counts of this clone. The CDR3 is CASSPVVSTVDYGYTF. In DNA, the CDR3 is TGTGCCAGCTCACCAGTAGTTTCCACGGTGGACTATGGCTACACCTTC. The genes are TRBV18 and TRBJ1-2; D gene ambiguous. Germline V gives CDR1 KGHSH, CDR2 LQKENI. V gave up 2 bases and J gave up 3 bases, with 16 bases separating them. This CDR3 is built from 16 residues.

This clone showed up just once. The chain links TRBV29-1 to TRBJ2-3; 15 bases are shared with TRBD2. This CDR3 is built from 18 residues. The trim removed 7 bases at V and 1 base at J, leaving 12 bases unmatched. CDR1 and CDR2 from the germline V gene are SQVTM and ANQGSEA. The CDR3 loop reads CSAAGLAGGFGGTDTQYF. DNA of the CDR3: TGCAGCGCTGCGGGACTAGCGGGAGGATTTGGCGGCACAGATACGCAGTATTTT.

CDR3 bases: TGTGCCAGTAACCCCCGGGGATCGGCCAAAAACATTCAGTACTTC. Translated, it gives CASNPRGSAKNIQYF. The chain has TRBV19 and TRBJ2-4; a weak D match, TRBD2 (5 bases). With 7 bases removed from V and 1 base from J, the gap between germline ends came to 14 bases. The germline V gene encodes CDR1 LNHDA and CDR2 SQIVND (reference sequence). This CDR3 has 15 residues.

The chain has TRBV19 and TRBJ1-5, with D hard to call. V lost 2 bases and J lost 4, with 21 bases in between. Per germline, CDR1 LNHDA and CDR2 SQIVND (reference sequence). The CDR3 length is 18 residues. As DNA, the CDR3 is TGTGCCAGTAGTATAATTGGGATACCAAAACCCGGGAATCAGCCCCAGCATTTT. It encodes CASSIIGIPKPGNQPQHF.

The chain couples TRBV7-9 to TRBJ1-5; D is undetermined. The CDR3 runs to 14 residues. The germline CDR1 and CDR2 sequences are SEHNR and FQNEAQ (reference sequence). V gave up 4 bases and J gave up 11 bases, with 18 bases separating them. The DNA of the CDR3 is TGTGCCAGCAGCTCAGCCCGGGAGCTCGGGTCCCAGCATTTT. Its protein product is CASSSARELGSQHF.

The chain links TRBV15 to TRBJ1-3; D is unresolved. Trimming removed 11 bases from V and 0 bases from J, with 11 bases in between. Germline V gene data show CDR1 as LNHNV and CDR2 as YYDKDF (reference sequence). This CDR3 has 13 amino acids. Here the CDR3 reads CAVKYSSGNTIYF. The CDR3 region has the DNA TGTGCCGTCAAATACAGCTCTGGAAACACCATATATTTT.

The chain uses TRBV5-6 and TRBJ2-5; 8 bases map to TRBD1. Germline V gives CDR1 SGHDT, CDR2 YYEEEE. The CDR3 is 13 amino acids. V lost 4 bases and J lost 4; bases outside the gene matches: 3. The CDR3 bases are TGTGCCAGCAGCCCCGACAGGGGAGAGACCCAGTACTTC. Amino acids: CASSPDRGETQYF.

The chain recombines TRBV6-6 with TRBJ2-1; D is possibly TRBD1 or TRBD2 (6 bases each). V was trimmed by 5 bases and J by 7 bases, leaving 21 bases between them. In germline, CDR1 is MNHNY, CDR2 SVGAGI (reference sequence). CDR3 length equals 16 residues. CDR3 region: CASSLNGGLLRNEQFF. The CDR3 bases are TGTGCCAGCAGTCTAAATGGGGGGCTCCTTCGGAATGAGCAGTTCTTC.

The chain has TRBV5-5 and TRBJ1-3; tentatively, D is TRBD1 (5 bases). Trimming removed 4 bases at V and 0 bases at J, with 11 bases between. The germline V gene encodes CDR1 SGHKS and CDR2 YYEKEE (reference sequence). The CDR3 is 15 amino acids. The CDR3 DNA sequence: TGTGCCAGCAGCACCGACAGAAACTCTGGAAACACCATATATTTT. Protein: CASSTDRNSGNTIYF. The variable domain in full, completed from reference TRBV5-5 and TRBJ1-3, reads DAGVTQSPTHLIKTRGQQVTLRCSPISGHKSVSWYQQVLGQGPQFIFQYYEKEERGRGNFPDRFSARQFPNYSSELNVNALLLGDSALYLCASSTDRNSGNTIYFGEGSWLTVV.

This clone was detected a few times. The chain couples TRBV6-9 to TRBJ1-6; D is undetermined. V dropped 7 bases and J dropped 8 bases, with 9 bases sitting between them. Germline CDR1 and CDR2: MNHGY and SVAAGI. The CDR3 runs to 12 residues. In DNA, the CDR3 is TGTGCCAGCATAACCGGATATTCACCCCTCCACTTT. This gives the protein CASITGYSPLHF.